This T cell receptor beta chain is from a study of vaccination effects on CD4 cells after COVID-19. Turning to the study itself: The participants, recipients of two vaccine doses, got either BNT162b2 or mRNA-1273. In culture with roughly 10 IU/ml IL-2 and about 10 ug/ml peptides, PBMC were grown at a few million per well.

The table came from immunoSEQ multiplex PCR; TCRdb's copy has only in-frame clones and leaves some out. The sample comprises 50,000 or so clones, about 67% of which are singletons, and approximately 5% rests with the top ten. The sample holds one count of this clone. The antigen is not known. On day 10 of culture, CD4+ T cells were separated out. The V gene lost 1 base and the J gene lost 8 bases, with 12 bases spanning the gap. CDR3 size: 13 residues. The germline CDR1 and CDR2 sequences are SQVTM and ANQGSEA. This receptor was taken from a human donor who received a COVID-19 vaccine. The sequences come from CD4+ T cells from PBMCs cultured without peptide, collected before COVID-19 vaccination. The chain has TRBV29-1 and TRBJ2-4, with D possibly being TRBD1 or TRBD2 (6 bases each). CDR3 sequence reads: CSVEGRGVDIQYF. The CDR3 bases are TGCAGCGTTGAAGGGAGGGGGGTGGACATTCAGTACTTC.